This T cell receptor (beta chain) was retrieved from a study of cytomegalovirus exposure and HLA in healthy donors. General study points: The authors listed some 150 TCR beta chains as cytomegalovirus-associated.

Nominal health characterized the donors when sampled, though unrecorded immune exposures were likely. Germline CDR1 reads ENHRY; CDR2 reads SYGVKD. Germline trimming cut 10 bases from V and 4 bases from J; bases unmatched to any gene: 3. The CDR3 is 12 residues long. For this clone: Its antigen is not identified.

PCR primers comprised 60 Vbeta and 13 Jbeta primers. Some clones are missing from TCRdb's copy, which holds only in-frame ones; the method was immunoSEQ multiplex PCR. The table has about 89,000 clones, about 75% seen once. This chain links TRBV10-3 with TRBJ2-1, with 8 bases fitting TRBD1. The TCR sequence derives from a young man in good health and CMV-seropositive. Material: PBMCs. CDR3 sequence: CATDRGYNEQFF. The CDR3 DNA sequence: TGTGCCACTGACAGGGGTTACAATGAGCAGTTCTTC.